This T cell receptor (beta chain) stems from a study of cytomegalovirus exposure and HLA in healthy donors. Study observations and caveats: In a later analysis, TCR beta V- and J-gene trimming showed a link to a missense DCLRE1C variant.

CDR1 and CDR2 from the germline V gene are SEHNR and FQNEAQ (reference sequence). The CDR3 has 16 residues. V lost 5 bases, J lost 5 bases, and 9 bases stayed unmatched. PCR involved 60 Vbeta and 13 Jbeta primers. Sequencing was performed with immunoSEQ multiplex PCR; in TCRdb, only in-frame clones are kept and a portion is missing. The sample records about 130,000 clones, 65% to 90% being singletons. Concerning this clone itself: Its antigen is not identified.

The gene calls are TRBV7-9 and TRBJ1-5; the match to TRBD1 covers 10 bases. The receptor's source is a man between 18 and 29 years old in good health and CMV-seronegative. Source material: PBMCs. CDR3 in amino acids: CASSRDRGSPYQPQHF. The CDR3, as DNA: TGTGCCAGCAGCCGGGACAGGGGTTCTCCTTATCAGCCCCAGCATTTT.